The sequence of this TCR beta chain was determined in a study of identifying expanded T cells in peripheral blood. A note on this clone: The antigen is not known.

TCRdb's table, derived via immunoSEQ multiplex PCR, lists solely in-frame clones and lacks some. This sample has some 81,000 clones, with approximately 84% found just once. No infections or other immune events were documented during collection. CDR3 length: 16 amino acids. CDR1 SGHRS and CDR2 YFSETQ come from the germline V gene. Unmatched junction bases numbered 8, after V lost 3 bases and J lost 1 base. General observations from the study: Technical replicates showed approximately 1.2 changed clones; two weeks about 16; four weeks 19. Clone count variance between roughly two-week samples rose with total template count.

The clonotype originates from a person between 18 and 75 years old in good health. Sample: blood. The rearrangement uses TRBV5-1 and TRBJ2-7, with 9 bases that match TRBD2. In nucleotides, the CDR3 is TGCGCCAGCAGCTCATTCTTAGCGGGAGCGTCCTACGAGCAGTACTTC. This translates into CASSSFLAGASYEQYF.